This T cell receptor (beta chain) was observed in a study of T cells in Graves' hyperthyroidism and ophthalmopathy (dated 2019 in TCRdb). Background for the entire study: Peripheral blood samples were taken at initial diagnosis, before any treatment was given. An independent validation cohort of around 20 hyperthyroidism patients and approximately 15 patients who later progressed to ophthalmopathy tested prospective prediction of ophthalmopathy. To identify TCR V-J signatures that set the groups apart, the researchers used a discovery cohort of more than 95 patients, made up of around 40 with Graves' ophthalmopathy and around 58 with stable Graves' hyperthyroidism. Following sampling, methimazole starting at 30 mg daily was given to hyperthyroidism patients, and high-dose intravenous methylprednisolone was given to ophthalmopathy patients. For training and testing, the 100 or so patients in the discovery cohort were randomly divided in a 7:3 ratio. TCR Vbeta CDR3 sequencing of 135 peripheral blood samples (roughly 43 ophthalmopathy, around 80 hyperthyroidism and approximately 17 progressor patients) is reported in the paper. The study also compared thyroid tissue and blood T-cell repertoires from about six Graves' hyperthyroidism patients.

The TCR beta CDR3 regions were amplified from the RNA transcripts. The first round of RT-PCR for the TCR CDR3 was performed with the HTBI primer set and the Qiagen OneStep RT-PCR kit. Libraries were constructed in a second round of multiplex PCR, after which size selection and purification were carried out. Libraries were sequenced paired-end with 100 bp reads on an Illumina HiSeq2000. The study's own analysis went as follows. SOAPnuke was used to process the raw data, with reads discarded if the reads contained adapters or uncalled bases, had a mean Phred below 15, or lacked an exact constant-primer or identifier match. High-quality paired reads were merged with COPE v1.2.5, and unique nucleotide sequences were defined as clonotypes. Clonotypes were aligned to IMGT TRBV, TRBD and TRBJ reference segments using MiTCR v1.1. The analysis included only V-J combinations with a frequency above 0.0001, which together covered around 99% of the repertoires. The TCS score was defined as F50 (clonal expansion) divided by E x V (chaos), with BLOSUM62-based TCRdist calculated between CDR3 peptides within each V-J. Welch's t-statistics and random forest reduced around 550 V-J features to around 14, which were used in a naive Bayes classifier (R e1071). TCRdb passed the public sequencing reads through fastp at Q25 and MiXCR, retaining productive beta sequences. A single entry per CDR3 protein holds the most common genes and DNA from its merged rows. Clone size and V and J calls follow TCRdb, not the original study. The sample table lists roughly 200,000 distinct CDR3 sequences, around 18% of them with a count of one. The top ten constitute around two fifths of the sample.

Overall study results and their limits: Most expanded thyroid clonotypes (frequency above 0.001) were also found in blood, which suggests that blood repertoires may mirror thyroid immune responses. In validation, the model predicted progression to ophthalmopathy a median of 6.5 months before onset, with roughly 71% sensitivity and just under 75% specificity. A model built on a 13 V-J signature distinguished ophthalmopathy from stable hyperthyroidism, reaching 87.88% sensitivity and around 81% specificity in cross-validation and 80%/75% in testing. Sample size was not statistically predetermined, and blinding of investigators to group allocation was not performed.

In its sample, this clonotype was seen many times. Its binding antigen is unknown. No much larger clonotype is one base removed from it; base qualities were not supplied. A patient counted as having stable Graves' hyperthyroidism if no progression to ophthalmopathy occurred over 18 months of follow-up. Hyperthyroidism patients were newly diagnosed, had a disease duration of under 2 months, and were aged 18 to 65 years. The study excluded patients with uncontrolled infections, other autoimmune diseases, pregnancy or lactation. Diagnoses were established on the basis of clinical symptoms, serum thyroxine and TRAb, thyroid ultrasound, and orbital computed tomography. PBMCs were isolated from about 10 ml of fresh peripheral blood by Ficoll-Paque density gradient centrifugation. Trizol reagent was used to extract total RNA, and RNA quality was then checked on an Agilent 2100 Bioanalyzer. Material: blood. The TCR sequence derives from a man aged 40-50 years with Graves' hyperthyroidism.

The CDR3 region has the sequence CASSPGNEQFF. In nucleotide form, the sequence is TGTGCCAGCTCTCCAGGGAATGAGCAGTTCTTC. This receptor chain uses TRBV18 and TRBJ2-1; TRBD1 is a possible D gene, resting on 5 matching bases. The CDR3 holds 11 amino acids from the cysteine to the phenylalanine. Kept here is only the CDR3 DNA, which spans 33 bases and is read in frame from base 1. V loses 6 bases of germline sequence and J loses 7 bases, and the interval between the two ends is 7 bases. The germline V gene sets CDR1 to KGHSH and CDR2 to LQKENI.